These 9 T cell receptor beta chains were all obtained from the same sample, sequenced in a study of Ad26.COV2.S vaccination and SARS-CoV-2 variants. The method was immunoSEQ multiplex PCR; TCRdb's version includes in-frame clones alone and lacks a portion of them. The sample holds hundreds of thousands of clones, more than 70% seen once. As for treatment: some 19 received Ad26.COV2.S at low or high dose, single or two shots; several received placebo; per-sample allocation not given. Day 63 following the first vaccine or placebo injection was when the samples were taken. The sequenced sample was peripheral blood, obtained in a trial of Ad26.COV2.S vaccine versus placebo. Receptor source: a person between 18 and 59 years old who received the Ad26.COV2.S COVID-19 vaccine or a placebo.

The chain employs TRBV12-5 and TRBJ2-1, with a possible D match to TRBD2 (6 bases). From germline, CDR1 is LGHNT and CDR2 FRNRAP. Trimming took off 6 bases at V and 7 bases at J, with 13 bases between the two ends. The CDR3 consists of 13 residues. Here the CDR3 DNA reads TGTGCTAGTGGGCGGGATTCGTCGAATGAGCAGTTCTTC. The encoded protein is CASGRDSSNEQFF. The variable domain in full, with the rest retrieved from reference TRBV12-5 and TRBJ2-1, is DARVTQTPRHKVTEMGQEVTMRCQPILGHNTVFWYRQTMMQGLELLAYFRNRAPLDDSGMPKDRFSAEMPDATLATLKIQPSEPRDSAVYFCASGRDSSNEQFFGPGTRLTVL.

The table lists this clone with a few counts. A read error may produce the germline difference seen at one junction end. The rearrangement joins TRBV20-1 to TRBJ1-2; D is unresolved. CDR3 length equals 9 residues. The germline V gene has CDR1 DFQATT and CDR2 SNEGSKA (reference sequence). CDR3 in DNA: TGCAGTGCCACACCGACACAAGTCTTC. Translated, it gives CSATPTQVF.

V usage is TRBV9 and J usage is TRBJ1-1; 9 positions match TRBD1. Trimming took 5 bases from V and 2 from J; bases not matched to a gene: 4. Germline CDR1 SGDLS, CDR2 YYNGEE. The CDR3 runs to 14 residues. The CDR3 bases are TGTGCCAGCAGTAAGGGACAGGGAAACACTGAAGCTTTCTTT. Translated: CASSKGQGNTEAFF.

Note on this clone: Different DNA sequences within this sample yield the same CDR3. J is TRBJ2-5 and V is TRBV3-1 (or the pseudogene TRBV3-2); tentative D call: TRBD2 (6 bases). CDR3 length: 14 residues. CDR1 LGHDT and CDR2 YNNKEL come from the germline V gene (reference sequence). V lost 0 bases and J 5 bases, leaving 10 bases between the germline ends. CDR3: CASSQDDRGETQYF. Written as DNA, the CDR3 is TGTGCCAGCAGCCAAGATGACCGGGGGGAGACCCAGTACTTC.

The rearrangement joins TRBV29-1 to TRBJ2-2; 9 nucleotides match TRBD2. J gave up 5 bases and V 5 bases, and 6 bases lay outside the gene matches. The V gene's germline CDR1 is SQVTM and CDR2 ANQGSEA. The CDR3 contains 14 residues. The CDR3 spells CSVIAGGRTGELFF. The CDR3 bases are TGCAGCGTTATCGCGGGAGGGAGAACCGGGGAGCTGTTTTTT.

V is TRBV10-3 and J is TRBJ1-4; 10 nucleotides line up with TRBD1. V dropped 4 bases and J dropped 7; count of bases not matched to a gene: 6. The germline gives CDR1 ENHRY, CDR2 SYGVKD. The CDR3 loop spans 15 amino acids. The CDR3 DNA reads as TGTGCCATCAGTGTCTCGGGACAGGGGACTGAAAAACTGTTTTTT. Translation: CAISVSGQGTEKLFF.

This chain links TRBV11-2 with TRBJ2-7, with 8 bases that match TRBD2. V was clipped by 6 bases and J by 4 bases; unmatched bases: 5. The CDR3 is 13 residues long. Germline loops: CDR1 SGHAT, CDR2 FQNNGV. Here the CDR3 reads CASRRLAKYEQYF. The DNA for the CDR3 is TGTGCCAGCAGGCGACTAGCGAAATACGAGCAGTACTTC.

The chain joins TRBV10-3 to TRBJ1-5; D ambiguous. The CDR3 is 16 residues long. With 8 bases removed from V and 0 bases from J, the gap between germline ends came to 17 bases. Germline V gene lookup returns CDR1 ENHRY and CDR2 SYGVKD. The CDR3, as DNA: TGTGCCATCCAGGCCGGCAACGCAGGTAGCAATCAGCCCCAGCATTTT. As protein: CAIQAGNAGSNQPQHF.

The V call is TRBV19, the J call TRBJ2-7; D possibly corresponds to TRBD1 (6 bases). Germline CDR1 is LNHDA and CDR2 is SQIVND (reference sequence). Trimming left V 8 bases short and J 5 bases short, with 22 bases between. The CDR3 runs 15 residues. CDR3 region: CASGNRETSVNEQYF. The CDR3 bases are TGTGCCAGTGGAAACAGGGAAACGAGTGTCAACGAGCAGTACTTC.